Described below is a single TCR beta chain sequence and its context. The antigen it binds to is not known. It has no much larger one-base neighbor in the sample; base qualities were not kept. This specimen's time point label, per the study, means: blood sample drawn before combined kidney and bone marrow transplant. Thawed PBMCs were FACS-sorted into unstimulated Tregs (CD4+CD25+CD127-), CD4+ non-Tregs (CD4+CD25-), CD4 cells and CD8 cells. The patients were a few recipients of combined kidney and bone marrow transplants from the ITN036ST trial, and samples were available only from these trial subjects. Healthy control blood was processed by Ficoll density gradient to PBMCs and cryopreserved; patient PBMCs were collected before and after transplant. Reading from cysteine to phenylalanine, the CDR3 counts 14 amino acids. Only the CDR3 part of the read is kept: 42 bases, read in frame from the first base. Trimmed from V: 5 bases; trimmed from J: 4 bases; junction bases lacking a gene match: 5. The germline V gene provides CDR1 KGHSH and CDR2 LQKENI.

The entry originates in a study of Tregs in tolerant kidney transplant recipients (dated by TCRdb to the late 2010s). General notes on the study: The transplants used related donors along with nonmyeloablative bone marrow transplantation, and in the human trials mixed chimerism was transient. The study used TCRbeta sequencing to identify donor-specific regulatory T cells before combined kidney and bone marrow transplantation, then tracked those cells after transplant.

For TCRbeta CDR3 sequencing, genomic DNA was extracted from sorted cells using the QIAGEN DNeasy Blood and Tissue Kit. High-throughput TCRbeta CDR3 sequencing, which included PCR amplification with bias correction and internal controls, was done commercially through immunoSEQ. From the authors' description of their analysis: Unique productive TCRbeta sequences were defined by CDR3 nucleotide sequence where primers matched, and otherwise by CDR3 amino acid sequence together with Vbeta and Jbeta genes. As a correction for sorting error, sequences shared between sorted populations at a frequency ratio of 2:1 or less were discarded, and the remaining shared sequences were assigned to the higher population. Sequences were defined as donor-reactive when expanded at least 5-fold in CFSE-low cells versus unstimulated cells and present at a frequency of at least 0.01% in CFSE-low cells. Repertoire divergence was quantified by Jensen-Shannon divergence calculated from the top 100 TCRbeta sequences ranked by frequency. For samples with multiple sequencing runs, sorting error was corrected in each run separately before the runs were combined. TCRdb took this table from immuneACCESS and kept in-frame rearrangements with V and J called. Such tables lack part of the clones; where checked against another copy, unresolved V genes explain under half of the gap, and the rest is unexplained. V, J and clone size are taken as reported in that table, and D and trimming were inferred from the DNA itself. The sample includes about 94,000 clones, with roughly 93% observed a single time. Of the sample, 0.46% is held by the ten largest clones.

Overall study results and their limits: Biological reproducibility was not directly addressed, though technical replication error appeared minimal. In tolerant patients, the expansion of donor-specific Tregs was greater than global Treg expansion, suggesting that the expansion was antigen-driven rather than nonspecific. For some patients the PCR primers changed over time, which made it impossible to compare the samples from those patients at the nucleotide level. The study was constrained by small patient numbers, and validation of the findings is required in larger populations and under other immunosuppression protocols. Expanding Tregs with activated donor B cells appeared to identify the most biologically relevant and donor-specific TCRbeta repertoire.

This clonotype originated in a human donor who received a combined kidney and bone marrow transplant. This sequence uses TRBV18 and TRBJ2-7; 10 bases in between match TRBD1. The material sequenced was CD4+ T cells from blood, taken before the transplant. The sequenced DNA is TGTGCCAGCTCAGTCGACAGGGGGCGGTACGAGCAGTACTTC. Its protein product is CASSVDRGRYEQYF.